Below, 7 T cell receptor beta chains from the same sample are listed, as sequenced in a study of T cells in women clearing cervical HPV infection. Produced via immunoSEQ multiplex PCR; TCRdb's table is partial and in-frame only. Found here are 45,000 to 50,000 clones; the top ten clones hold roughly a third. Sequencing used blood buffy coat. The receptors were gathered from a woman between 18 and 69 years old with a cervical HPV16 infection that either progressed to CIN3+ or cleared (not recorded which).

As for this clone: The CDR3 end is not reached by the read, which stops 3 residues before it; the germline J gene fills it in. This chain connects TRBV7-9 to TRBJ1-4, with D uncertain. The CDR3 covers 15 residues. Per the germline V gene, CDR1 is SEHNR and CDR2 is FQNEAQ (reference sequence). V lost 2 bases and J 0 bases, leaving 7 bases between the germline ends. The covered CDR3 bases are TGTGCCAGCAGCTTAAGGAGGGCAACTAATGAAAAA. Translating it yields CASSLRRATNEK. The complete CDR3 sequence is CASSLRRATNEKLFF.

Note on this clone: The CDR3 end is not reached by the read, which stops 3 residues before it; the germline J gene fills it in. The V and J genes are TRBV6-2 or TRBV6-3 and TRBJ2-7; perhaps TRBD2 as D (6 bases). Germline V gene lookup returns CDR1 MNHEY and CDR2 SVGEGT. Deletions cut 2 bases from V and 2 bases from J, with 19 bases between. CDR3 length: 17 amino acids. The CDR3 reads CASSYVPGGLGTYEQYF. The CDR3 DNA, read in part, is TGTGCCAGCAGTTACGTCCCCGGGGGTCTAGGTACCTACGAG.

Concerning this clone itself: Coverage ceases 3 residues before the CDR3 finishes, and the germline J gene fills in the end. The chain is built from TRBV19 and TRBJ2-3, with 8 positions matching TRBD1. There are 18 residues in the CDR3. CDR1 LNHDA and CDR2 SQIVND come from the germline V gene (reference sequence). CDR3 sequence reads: CASSVSGTGVWGDQPQYF. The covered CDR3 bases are TGTGCCAGTAGCGTTTCCGGGACAGGAGTCTGGGGCGATCAGCCG.

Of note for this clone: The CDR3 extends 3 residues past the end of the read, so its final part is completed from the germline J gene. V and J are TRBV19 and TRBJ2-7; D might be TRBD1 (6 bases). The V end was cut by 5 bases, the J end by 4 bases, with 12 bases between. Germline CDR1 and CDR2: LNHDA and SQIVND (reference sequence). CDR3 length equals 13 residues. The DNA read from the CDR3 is TGTGCCAGTAGTCGGGACATGACATACGAG. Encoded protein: CASSRDMTYE. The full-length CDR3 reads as CASSRDMTYEQYF.

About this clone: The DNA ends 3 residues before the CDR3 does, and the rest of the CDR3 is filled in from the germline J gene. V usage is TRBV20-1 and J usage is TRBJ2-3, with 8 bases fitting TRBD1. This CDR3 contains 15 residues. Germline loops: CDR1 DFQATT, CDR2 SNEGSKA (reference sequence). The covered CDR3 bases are TGCAGTGCTAGTCGCAGGGGGCAAGGAGTTCAGCCG. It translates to CSASRRGQGVQP. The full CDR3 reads CSASRRGQGVQPQYF.

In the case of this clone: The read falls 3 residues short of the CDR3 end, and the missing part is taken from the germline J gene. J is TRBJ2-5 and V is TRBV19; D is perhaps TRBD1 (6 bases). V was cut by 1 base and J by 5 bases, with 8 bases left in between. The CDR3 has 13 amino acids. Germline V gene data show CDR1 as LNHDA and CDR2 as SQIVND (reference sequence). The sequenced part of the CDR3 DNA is TGTGCCAGTAGTATAGTGGGGGCGGAGACC. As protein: CASSIVGAET. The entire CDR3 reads CASSIVGAETQYF. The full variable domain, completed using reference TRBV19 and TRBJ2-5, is DGGITQSPKYLFRKEGQNVTLSCEQNLNHDAMYWYRQDPGQGLRLIYYSQIVNDFQKGDIAEGYSVSREKKESFPLTVTSAQKNPTAFYLCASSIVGAETQYFGPGTRLLVL.

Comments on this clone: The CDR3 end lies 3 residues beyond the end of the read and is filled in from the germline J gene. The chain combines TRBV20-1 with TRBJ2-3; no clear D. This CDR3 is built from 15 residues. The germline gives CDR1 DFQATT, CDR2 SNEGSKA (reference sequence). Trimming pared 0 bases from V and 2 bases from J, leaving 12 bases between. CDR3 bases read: TGCAGTGCTAGAGATCATAAAGGTGCCACAGATACG. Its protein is CSARDHKGATDT. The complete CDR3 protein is CSARDHKGATDTQYF.